This T cell receptor (beta chain) comes out of a study of cytomegalovirus exposure and HLA in healthy donors. At sampling all donors were nominally healthy, likely with unrecorded immune exposures. On this clone: Its target is unknown.

Primers included in the PCR were 60 Vbeta and 13 Jbeta primers. The table came from immunoSEQ multiplex PCR; TCRdb's copy has only in-frame clones and leaves some out. The table shows 95,000 to 100,000 clones, with about 80% occurring only once. The study's findings and limits: As was reported, the HLA-A and HLA-B alleles of most subjects were accurately predicted from TCR beta sequences.

The TCR originated in a middle-aged man in good health and CMV-seronegative. Sequencing was done on a sample of PBMCs.

The CDR3 is CAIRTGGGTDTQYF. CDR3 nucleotides: TGTGCCATCAGGACGGGGGGTGGCACAGATACGCAGTATTTT. The chain carries TRBV10-3 and TRBJ2-3, with 7 bases aligning to TRBD2. V lost 6 bases, J lost 1 base, and 4 bases stayed unmatched. The germline V gene encodes CDR1 ENHRY and CDR2 SYGVKD. The CDR3 length is 14 residues.